These T cell receptor beta chains were read from a single sample in a study of T cell responses to AZD1222 COVID-19 vaccine. Some clones are missing from TCRdb's copy, which holds only in-frame ones; the method was immunoSEQ multiplex PCR. The table records 110,000 to 150,000 clones, about 89% of them present only once. The sequencing here drew on peripheral blood, taken on day 0 of AZD1222 vaccination. These receptor sequences come from an adult in good health. Each CDR3 is given with its conserved first and last residue. A D gene is named only where the DNA matches it firmly. The size of a clone is reported for some rows only, either as once, few or many, or as a class for expanded clones.

TRBD2 | - | TRBJ2-1 | TRBV15 | TGTGCCACCAGCAGAGGGACTAGCGGGAGCAATGAGCAGTTCTTC | CATSRGTSGSNEQFF
- | - | TRBJ2-3 | TRBV29-1 | TGCAGCGTTGAAGATAGGGGGGTAACAGATACGCAGTATTTT | CSVEDRGVTDTQYF
- | once | TRBJ1-6 | TRBV13 | TGTGCCAGCAGCTTAGGAGGTCCAGATTCACCCCTCCACTTT | CASSLGGPDSPLHF
- | - | TRBJ1-3 | TRBV7-2 | TGTGCCAGCAGCTCGATCCCGGACGGAGGAAACACCATATATTTT | CASSSIPDGGNTIYF
TRBD1 | - | TRBJ1-5 | TRBV30 | TGTGCCTGGAGTACAGGGGTCAATCAGCCCCAGCATTTT | CAWSTGVNQPQHF
- | - | TRBJ2-5 | TRBV7-3 | TGTGCCAGCAGCTTACTCGGGGGCGCAGCGGGGGAGACCCAGTACTTC | CASSLLGGAAGETQYF
- | - | TRBJ2-7 | TRBV14 | TGTGCCAGCAGCCAAGATAGATTCGAGCAGTACTTC | CASSQDRFEQYF
- | - | TRBJ1-2 | TRBV7-9 | TGTGCCAGCAGCTTAAGTGGGGGGGAAAACTATGGCTACACCTTC | CASSLSGGENYGYTF
- | - | TRBJ1-6 | TRBV6-5 | TGTGCCAGCAGTTACTCGAATGGAAATTCACCCCTCCACTTT | CASSYSNGNSPLHF
- | - | TRBJ2-1 | TRBV12-3/TRBV12-4 | TGTGCCAGCAGTTTTGCACAGAACAATGAGCAGTTCTTC | CASSFAQNNEQFF
- | - | TRBJ2-3 | TRBV5-1 | TGCGCCAGCAGCCTCCCGTTAGGGGCATCCACAGATACGCAGTATTTT | CASSLPLGASTDTQYF
TRBD2 | - | TRBJ2-3 | TRBV9 | TGTGCCAGCAGCGTAGAGACTAGCGGGACTGATACGCAGTATTTT | CASSVETSGTDTQYF
- | - | TRBJ2-7 | TRBV5-6 | TGTGCCAGCAGCTGGGACCAAGGCACCTACGAGCAGTACTTC | CASSWDQGTYEQYF
TRBD2 | - | TRBJ2-7 | TRBV27 | TGTGCCAGCAGTCCTTGGACTAGCGGGAGGGCCGGGTACGAGCAGTACTTC | CASSPWTSGRAGYEQYF
- | - | TRBJ1-2 | TRBV6-2/TRBV6-3 | TGTGCCAGCAGTTACTCAGGGTGGGAGACTACAAACTATGGCTACACCTTC | CASSYSGWETTNYGYTF
- | - | TRBJ1-4 | TRBV11-2 | TGTGCCAGCAGATCGGGACAAGGAGGGGGTATAGGGCTTCGGGAAAAACTGTTTTTT | CASRSGQGGGIGLREKLFF
TRBD2 | - | TRBJ2-1 | TRBV4-3 | TGCGCCAGCAGCCCTCTACTTCCTAGCGGGAGAGACTTCCACAATGAGCAGTTCTTC | CASSPLLPSGRDFHNEQFF
- | - | TRBJ1-3 | TRBV6-5 | TGTGCCAGCAGCACAGGGATCTCTGGAAACACCATATATTTT | CASSTGISGNTIYF
- | - | TRBJ1-1 | TRBV6-2/TRBV6-3 | TGTGCCAGCAGTGATACAGGGAACACTGAAGCTTTCTTT | CASSDTGNTEAFF
TRBD1 | - | TRBJ1-1 | TRBV27 | TGTGCCAGCAGTCCAACCAGGGGGAGGACTGAAGCTTTCTTT | CASSPTRGRTEAFF
TRBD2 | - | TRBJ2-5 | TRBV4-3 | TGCGCCAGCAGCCAAGACCCCGCGGGGGGGCAAGAGACCCAGTACTTC | CASSQDPAGGQETQYF
- | - | TRBJ2-5 | TRBV7-8 | TGTGCCAGCAGCTTACGCACTCTTGGAGGAGAGACCCAGTACTTC | CASSLRTLGGETQYF
TRBD1 | - | TRBJ1-2 | TRBV7-9 | TGTGCCAGCAGCTTAGGGAACAGGGGCTATGAAGACTACACCTTC | CASSLGNRGYEDYTF
TRBD2 | - | TRBJ2-1 | TRBV3-1/TRBV3-2 | TGTGCCAGCAGCCAATCCGGGACTAGCGGGAGTAAGGGCTCCAATGAGCAGTTCTTC | CASSQSGTSGSKGSNEQFF
TRBD1 | - | TRBJ1-2 | TRBV5-1 | TGCGCCAGCAGCCCCCCTGGACAGGCGGCAGGCTATGGCTACACCTTC | CASSPPGQAAGYGYTF
TRBD1 | once | TRBJ1-2 | TRBV11-1 | TGTGCCAGCAGCTTAGGCCGGACAGGGGGCGCGGACGGCTACACCTTC | CASSLGRTGGADGYTF
TRBD1 | - | TRBJ1-1 | TRBV6-5 | TGTGCCAGCAGTTACAACAGGGGATCTAGTGAAGCTTTCTTT | CASSYNRGSSEAFF
- | - | TRBJ2-5 | TRBV5-1 | TGCGCCAGCAGCTTAAGTTCAGGTTCGGAGACCCAGTACTTC | CASSLSSGSETQYF
- | - | TRBJ1-5 | TRBV28 | TGTGCCAGCAGTTTATGGCGAAGGGCGGGCTATAGCAATCAGCCCCAGCATTTT | CASSLWRRAGYSNQPQHF
TRBD2 | - | TRBJ2-2 | TRBV7-2 | TGTGCCAGCAGCTTCAGCCGCGGGAGGGCCGGGGAGCTGTTTTTT | CASSFSRGRAGELFF
- | - | TRBJ1-2 | TRBV4-1 | TGCGCCAGCAGCCAATCCCTCGGGGTTAGCTATGGCTACACCTTC | CASSQSLGVSYGYTF
- | - | TRBJ1-6 | TRBV6-1 | TGTGCCAGCAGTTCTCAGACTTCACCCCTCCACTTT | CASSSQTSPLHF
TRBD1 | once | TRBJ2-7 | TRBV5-1 | TGCGCCAGCAGCCAGGGGGATTTCCCCTACGAGCAGTACTTC | CASSQGDFPYEQYF
- | - | TRBJ1-2 | TRBV7-9 | TGTGCCAGCAGCTCCAAAAGGGGAACGTTGCAGGAAAGATTCTATGGCTACACCTTC | CASSSKRGTLQERFYGYTF
- | once | TRBJ2-1 | TRBV5-1 | TGCGCCAGCAGCTTTAAGCCTGAGCAGTTCTTC | CASSFKPEQFF
- | - | TRBJ1-5 | TRBV6-5 | TGTGCCAGCGGGGGGAATCAGCCCCAGCATTTT | CASGGNQPQHF
TRBD1 | - | TRBJ2-1 | TRBV2 | TGTGCCAGCAGGCCCGGACAGGTAGCTAAGTTCTTC | CASRPGQVAKFF
TRBD2 | - | TRBJ2-5 | TRBV7-2 | TGTGCCAGCAGCTCGGGTCTTGGGACTAGCGGGATAGAGACCCAGTACTTC | CASSSGLGTSGIETQYF
- | once | TRBJ2-1 | TRBV24-1 | TGTGCCACCAGTGATTTGATTAGAGGGAACAATGAGCAGTTCTTC | CATSDLIRGNNEQFF
TRBD2 | - | TRBJ2-5 | TRBV7-9 | TGTGCCAGCAGCTTCTGGACTAGCGGGGGGGCCGAGACCCAGTACTTC | CASSFWTSGGAETQYF
- | - | TRBJ1-1 | TRBV4-3 | TGCGCCAGCAGCCAACAGGTGAACACTGAAGCTTTCTTT | CASSQQVNTEAFF
- | - | TRBJ2-1 | TRBV27 | TGTGCCAGCAGTTTTTCCCGGGGGCATCGTGAGCAGTTCTTC | CASSFSRGHREQFF
- | - | TRBJ1-4 | TRBV7-8 | TGTGCCAGCAGCCTTTCCGGGCCCCCGGGTGAAAAACTGTTTTTT | CASSLSGPPGEKLFF
TRBD1 | - | TRBJ1-5 | TRBV6-2/TRBV6-3 | TGTGCCAGCAACCCCTCGACAGGGTATAGCAATCAGCCCCAGCATTTT | CASNPSTGYSNQPQHF
- | - | TRBJ1-3 | TRBV3-1/TRBV3-2 | TGTGCCAGCAGCCAAGAACAGGGAGCTGGAAACACCATATATTTT | CASSQEQGAGNTIYF
- | once | TRBJ1-1 | TRBV5-6 | TGTGCCAGCAGCTTCAGTAACCAAGTGGCTTTGAGGACTCAAGCTTTCTTT | CASSFSNQVALRTQAFF
- | - | TRBJ2-7 | TRBV18 | TGTGCCAGCTCACCCCAGGGTGACGAGCAGTACTTC | CASSPQGDEQYF
- | - | TRBJ2-7 | TRBV7-2 | TGTGCCAGCAGCTTGGGGTGGTATTCCCCTTACGAGCAGTACTTC | CASSLGWYSPYEQYF
- | - | TRBJ1-1 | TRBV11-2 | TGTGCCAGCAGCTTCCTGGGAGGGCACACTGAAGCTTTCTTT | CASSFLGGHTEAFF
- | - | TRBJ1-3 | TRBV5-1 | TGCGCCAGCAGCCAAGGTATCGGGCAGCCGGGAAACACCATATATTTT | CASSQGIGQPGNTIYF
TRBD2 | - | TRBJ2-7 | TRBV5-1 | TGCGCCAGCAGCCCAAGCGGGATTGCCTACGAGCAGTACTTC | CASSPSGIAYEQYF
TRBD2 | - | TRBJ2-7 | TRBV7-9 | TGTGCCAGCAGCTTCCCGGGGGGGTACGAGCAGTACTTC | CASSFPGGYEQYF
TRBD2 | once | TRBJ2-7 | TRBV4-1 | TGCGCCAGCAGCCAGGGGGTAAGCGGGACCTACGAGCAGTACTTC | CASSQGVSGTYEQYF
- | - | TRBJ2-1 | TRBV7-9 | TGTGCCAGCAGCCAAACAGGGTACTCCTACAATGAGCAGTTCTTC | CASSQTGYSYNEQFF
- | - | TRBJ2-3 | TRBV2 | TGTGCCAGCAGCCCTGAAATGGGCAATACGCAGTATTTT | CASSPEMGNTQYF
TRBD1 | few | TRBJ1-5 | TRBV19 | TGTGCCAGTAGTTCCGACAGGGGTGGAAATCAGCCCCAGCATTTT | CASSSDRGGNQPQHF
- | - | TRBJ2-1 | TRBV4-2 | TGTGCCAGCAGCCAAGAGCGGAGCCCCTACAATGAGCAGTTCTTC | CASSQERSPYNEQFF
TRBD1 | - | TRBJ1-1 | TRBV19 | TGTGCCAGTAGTATACAGGGGGCGGTCAGGAACACTGAAGCTTTCTTT | CASSIQGAVRNTEAFF